A selection of T cell receptor beta chains follows, all from one sample in a study of CD8 T cell repertoires and HIV-1 epitope variants. Libraries were prepared by immunoSEQ multiplex PCR; TCRdb keeps only in-frame clonotypes and omits some of them. The sample lists over 5,000 clones; roughly 64% were seen once. Their specific antigens are unknown. Sample: cultured CD8+ T cells derived from PBMCs. The origin of the receptors is a male donor with HIV. Each CDR3 is given with its conserved first and last residue. The D gene is left open where the match is weak. Not all rows give a size; the values are once, few, many and, for expanded clones, a class.

CDR3aa | CDR3nt | j_gene | abundance | d_gene | v_gene
CASSTFQVPTEAFF | TGTGCCAGCAGTACCTTCCAGGTGCCAACTGAAGCTTTCTTT | TRBJ1-1 | - | - | TRBV6-6
CASSSQSSGAPQFF | TGTGCCAGCAGTTCCCAGAGTAGCGGGGCCCCACAGTTCTTC | TRBJ2-1 | - | TRBD2 | TRBV27
CASSFTGTGLETQYF | TGTGCCAGCAGCTTCACCGGGACAGGGTTGGAGACCCAGTACTTC | TRBJ2-5 | - | TRBD1 | TRBV28
CASSYVDSREQFF | TGTGCCAGCAGTTACGTGGACAGCCGGGAGCAGTTCTTC | TRBJ2-1 | once | - | TRBV6-5
CASSPDSRGAQYF | TGTGCCAGCAGCCCGGACAGCCGGGGGGCCCAGTACTTC | TRBJ2-5 | - | - | TRBV5-4
CASSEDEGTDTQYF | TGTGCCAGCAGTGAAGACGAGGGTACAGATACGCAGTATTTT | TRBJ2-3 | - | - | TRBV6-1
CASSVSGILFHEQFF | TGTGCCAGCAGTGTGAGCGGGATCCTTTTCCATGAGCAGTTCTTC | TRBJ2-1 | few | TRBD2 | TRBV28
CASSHGPSLNTEAFF | TGTGCCAGCAGCCACGGCCCAAGCCTGAACACTGAAGCTTTCTTT | TRBJ1-1 | - | - | TRBV28
CATSLTGSPTDTQYF | TGTGCCACCAGCCTCACAGGGTCCCCCACAGATACGCAGTATTTT | TRBJ2-3 | once | - | TRBV15
CASSEAAGLTDTQYF | TGCGCCAGCAGTGAGGCGGCAGGGCTCACAGATACGCAGTATTTT | TRBJ2-3 | - | - | TRBV10-2
CASSLGPPTASYEQYF | TGTGCCAGCAGCTTGGGACCGCCGACTGCCTCCTACGAGCAGTACTTC | TRBJ2-7 | - | - | TRBV13
CASSPRSDGSYEQYF | TGTGCCAGTAGTCCAAGGTCGGACGGCTCCTACGAGCAGTACTTC | TRBJ2-7 | - | - | TRBV19
CASNGDSYEQYF | TGTGCCAGCAACGGGGACTCCTACGAGCAGTACTTC | TRBJ2-7 | - | - | TRBV6-1
CASSQVGWANEKLFF | TGCGCCAGCAGCCAAGTCGGGTGGGCTAATGAAAAACTGTTTTTT | TRBJ1-4 | - | - | TRBV4-1
CAISEGDTEAFF | TGTGCCATCAGTGAAGGCGACACTGAAGCTTTCTTT | TRBJ1-1 | - | - | TRBV10-3
CASRFRGDTEAFF | TGTGCCAGCAGGTTTCGGGGGGACACTGAAGCTTTCTTT | TRBJ1-1 | - | - | TRBV27
CASMSSGANVLTF | TGTGCCAGCATGAGCTCTGGGGCCAACGTCCTGACTTTC | TRBJ2-6 | - | - | TRBV27